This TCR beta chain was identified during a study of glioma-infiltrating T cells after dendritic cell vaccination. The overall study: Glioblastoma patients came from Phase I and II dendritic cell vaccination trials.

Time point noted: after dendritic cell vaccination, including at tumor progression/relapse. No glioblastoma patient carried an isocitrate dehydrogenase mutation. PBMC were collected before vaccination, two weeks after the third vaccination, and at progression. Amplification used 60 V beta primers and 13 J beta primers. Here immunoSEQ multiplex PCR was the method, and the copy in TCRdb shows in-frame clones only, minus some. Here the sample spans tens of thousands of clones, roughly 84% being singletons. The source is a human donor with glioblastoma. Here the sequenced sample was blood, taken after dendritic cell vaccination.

CDR3 DNA: TGTGCCAGCAGCTCCCGGGGGGCCGGGGAGCTGTTTTTT. It yields the protein CASSSRGAGELFF. The chain links TRBV7-7 to TRBJ2-2, with 7 bases identical to TRBD2. This CDR3 spans 13 amino acids. The trim removed 4 bases at V and 6 bases at J, leaving 2 bases unmatched. Germline lookup yields CDR1 SSHAT and CDR2 FNYEAQ (reference sequence).